This T cell receptor (beta chain) was sequenced for a study of CD8 T cells in ankylosing spondylitis. Study results and limitations: Ankylosing spondylitis blood appeared to be characterized by a TCR beta motif of about eight highly homologous variants. From matched ankylosing spondylitis synovial fluid, disease-linked clones were reportedly recovered at significantly enriched levels. In the blood and synovial fluid of reactive arthritis, some motif variants had been previously reported.

In germline, CDR1 is SGHTA, CDR2 FQGNSA. There are 13 residues in the CDR3. The V and J ends lost 5 bases and 5 bases respectively, with 12 bases between them. TCRdb redid the calling of the 5' RACE reads with MiXCR, one entry per CDR3 protein. Counted here are 17,000 or so distinct CDR3 sequences, approximately 8.4% occurring once; the ten biggest clones make up around a third. This clonotype was counted ten times or more. What it binds is unknown. The V call is TRBV7-2, the J call TRBJ2-5; D is ambiguous. The sequencing input was blood. The source of this sequence is a male donor with ankylosing spondylitis or in good health (not recorded which). DNA of the CDR3: TGTGCCAGCAGCGCTCCGTCTGGGGAGACCCAGTACTTC. It codes for CASSAPSGETQYF.